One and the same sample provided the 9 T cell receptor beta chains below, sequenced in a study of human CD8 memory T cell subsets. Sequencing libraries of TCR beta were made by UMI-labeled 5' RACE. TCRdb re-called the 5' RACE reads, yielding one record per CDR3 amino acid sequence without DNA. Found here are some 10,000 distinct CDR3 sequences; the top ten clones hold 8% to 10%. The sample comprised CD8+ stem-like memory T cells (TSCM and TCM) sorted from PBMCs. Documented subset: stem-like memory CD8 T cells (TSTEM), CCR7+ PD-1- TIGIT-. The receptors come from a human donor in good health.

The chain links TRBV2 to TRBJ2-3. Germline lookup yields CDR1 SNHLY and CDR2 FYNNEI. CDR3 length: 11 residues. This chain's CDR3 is CASSAGDTQYF.

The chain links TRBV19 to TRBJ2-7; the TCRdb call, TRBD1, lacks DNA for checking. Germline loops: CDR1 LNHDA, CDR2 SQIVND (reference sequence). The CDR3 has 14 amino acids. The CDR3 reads CASSIKSDSYEQYF.

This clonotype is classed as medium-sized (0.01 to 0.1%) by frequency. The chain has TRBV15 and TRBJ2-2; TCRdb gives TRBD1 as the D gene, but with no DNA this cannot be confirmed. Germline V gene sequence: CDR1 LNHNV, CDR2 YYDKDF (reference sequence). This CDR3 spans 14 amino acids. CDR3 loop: CATSRVRGQEELFF.

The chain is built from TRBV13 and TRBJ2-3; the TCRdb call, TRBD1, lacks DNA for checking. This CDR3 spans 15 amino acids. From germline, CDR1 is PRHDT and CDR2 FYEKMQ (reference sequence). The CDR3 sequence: CASSLGAGGTDTQYF.

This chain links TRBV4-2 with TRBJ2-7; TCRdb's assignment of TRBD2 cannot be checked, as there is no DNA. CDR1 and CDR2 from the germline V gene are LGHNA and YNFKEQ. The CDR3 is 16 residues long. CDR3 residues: CASSQDISGGRYEQYF.

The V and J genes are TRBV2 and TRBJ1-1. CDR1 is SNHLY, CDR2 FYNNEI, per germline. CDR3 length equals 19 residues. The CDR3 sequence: CASSELAGRISGMNTEAFF.

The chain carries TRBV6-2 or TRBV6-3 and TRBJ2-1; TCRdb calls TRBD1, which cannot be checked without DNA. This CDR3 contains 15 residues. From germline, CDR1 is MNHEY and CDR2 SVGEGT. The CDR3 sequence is CASSHGTGPYNEQFF.

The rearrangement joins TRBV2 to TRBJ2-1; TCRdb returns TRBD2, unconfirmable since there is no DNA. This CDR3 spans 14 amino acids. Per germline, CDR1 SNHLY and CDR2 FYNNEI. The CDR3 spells CASSEGLTSDEQFF.

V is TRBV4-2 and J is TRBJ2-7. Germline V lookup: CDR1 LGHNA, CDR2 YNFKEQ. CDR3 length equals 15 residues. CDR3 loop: CASSQAPGSSYEQYF.